These T cell receptor beta chains were read from a single sample in a study of shared clonotypes between healthy human individuals. The protocol was immunoSEQ multiplex PCR, while the TCRdb copy is restricted to in-frame clones and leaves out a portion. The data show about 2.3 million clones, under 95% seen once. The source material was naive CD4+ T cells from PBMCs. The receptors here all came from a man younger than 35 in good health. Some clones in this sample may be carry-over from other donors' samples. Each CDR3 is given with its conserved first and last residue. The D gene is left open where the match is weak. Not all rows give a size; the values are once, few, many and, for expanded clones, a class.

D gene: -; J gene: TRBJ1-1; clone size: -; V gene: TRBV28; CDR3 protein: CATSRTEGYVAFF; CDR3 DNA: TGTGCCACCTCCCGGACGGAGGGTTATGTCGCTTTCTTT
D gene: -; J gene: TRBJ1-1; clone size: few; V gene: TRBV7-9; CDR3 protein: CASSPKRTNTEAFF; CDR3 DNA: TGTGCCAGCAGCCCTAAAAGGACTAACACTGAAGCTTTCTTT
D gene: TRBD1; J gene: TRBJ1-2; clone size: -; V gene: TRBV6-1; CDR3 protein: CASRDRGRANYGYTF; CDR3 DNA: TGTGCCAGCAGGGACAGGGGCCGAGCTAACTATGGCTACACCTTC
D gene: TRBD2; J gene: TRBJ2-1; clone size: -; V gene: TRBV7-7; CDR3 protein: CASSLDVLAGVKFF; CDR3 DNA: TGTGCCAGCAGCTTAGACGTCCTAGCGGGAGTGAAGTTCTTC
D gene: TRBD2; J gene: TRBJ2-7; clone size: -; V gene: TRBV4-3; CDR3 protein: CASSPSLAGEWQYF; CDR3 DNA: TGCGCCAGCAGCCCCAGCCTGGCGGGAGAATGGCAGTACTTC
D gene: -; J gene: TRBJ2-7; clone size: -; V gene: TRBV2; CDR3 protein: CASSEGPTYEQYF; CDR3 DNA: TGTGCCAGCAGTGAGGGACCAACCTACGAGCAGTACTTC
D gene: -; J gene: TRBJ2-1; clone size: -; V gene: TRBV28; CDR3 protein: CASRPTYNEQFF; CDR3 DNA: TGTGCCAGCAGACCCACCTACAATGAGCAGTTCTTC
D gene: -; J gene: TRBJ2-7; clone size: -; V gene: TRBV6-6; CDR3 protein: CASSKQTYEQYF; CDR3 DNA: TGTGCCAGCAGCAAGCAGACCTACGAGCAGTACTTC
D gene: -; J gene: TRBJ2-3; clone size: -; V gene: TRBV4-1; CDR3 protein: CASSQEAGVTDTQYF; CDR3 DNA: TGCGCCAGCAGCCAAGAGGCCGGGGTCACAGATACGCAGTATTTT
D gene: TRBD1; J gene: TRBJ1-4; clone size: -; V gene: TRBV6-1; CDR3 protein: CASSPGTGRFEKLFF; CDR3 DNA: TGTGCCAGCAGCCCCGGGACAGGTCGTTTTGAAAAACTGTTTTTT
D gene: TRBD1; J gene: TRBJ1-4; clone size: -; V gene: TRBV2; CDR3 protein: CATPEQGAATNEKLFF; CDR3 DNA: TGTGCCACCCCGGAACAGGGGGCGGCGACTAATGAAAAACTGTTTTTT
D gene: -; J gene: TRBJ1-1; clone size: -; V gene: TRBV6-5; CDR3 protein: CASSYSYNGPEAFF; CDR3 DNA: TGTGCCAGCAGTTACTCGTATAATGGGCCTGAAGCTTTCTTT
D gene: -; J gene: TRBJ1-2; clone size: -; V gene: TRBV7-6; CDR3 protein: CASSRTGGPGNGYTF; CDR3 DNA: TGTGCCAGCAGCCGCACCGGGGGGCCGGGAAATGGCTACACCTTC
D gene: -; J gene: TRBJ2-5; clone size: -; V gene: TRBV5-1; CDR3 protein: CASSESLGGEETQYF; CDR3 DNA: TGCGCCAGCAGCGAATCTCTGGGGGGAGAAGAGACCCAGTACTTC
D gene: -; J gene: TRBJ1-6; clone size: -; V gene: TRBV6-6; CDR3 protein: CASKQLGSPLHF; CDR3 DNA: TGTGCCAGCAAACAACTTGGTTCACCCCTCCACTTT
D gene: TRBD2; J gene: TRBJ2-7; clone size: once; V gene: TRBV11-2; CDR3 protein: CASSPLRLAVGYEQYF; CDR3 DNA: TGTGCCAGCAGCCCCCTCAGACTAGCGGTAGGCTACGAGCAGTACTTC
D gene: -; J gene: TRBJ1-1; clone size: -; V gene: TRBV10-3; CDR3 protein: CAISESTDTEAFF; CDR3 DNA: TGTGCCATCAGTGAGTCGACAGACACTGAAGCTTTCTTT
D gene: -; J gene: TRBJ2-7; clone size: -; V gene: TRBV4-2; CDR3 protein: CASSQPPGTAAYEQYF; CDR3 DNA: TGTGCCAGCAGCCAACCCCCCGGAACTGCAGCCTACGAGCAGTACTTC
D gene: TRBD1; J gene: TRBJ2-7; clone size: -; V gene: TRBV28; CDR3 protein: CASSMGQGIGLFYEQYF; CDR3 DNA: TGTGCCAGCAGTATGGGACAGGGCATCGGACTTTTCTACGAGCAGTACTTC
D gene: -; J gene: TRBJ2-2; clone size: -; V gene: TRBV9; CDR3 protein: CASSVLILGGELFF; CDR3 DNA: TGTGCCAGCAGCGTACTCATCTTGGGCGGGGAGCTGTTTTTT